Listed here are 21 T cell receptor beta chains from one sample, sequenced in a study of vaccination and CD4 T cells after COVID-19. Regarding treatment: approximately nine-day PBMC culture with coronavirus spike peptide pools or control peptides (ViraFEST assay). The Oncomine TCR Beta short-read assay generated sequence data from the DNA of cultured CD4+ T cells. TCRdb re-called the PCR reads with MiXCR, one entry per CDR3 protein. The sample shows about 23,000 distinct CDR3 sequences, around 64% of them seen only once. Antigens of these TCRs are unknown. The source material was CD4+ T cells from blood, cultured in vitro, sampled after SARS-CoV-2 vaccination. All receptors derive from a human donor who received a COVID-19 vaccine.

This CDR3 is CSARSAGGTINTEAFF. The CDR3 DNA sequence: TGCAGTGCTAGATCCGCGGGGGGGACAATAAACACTGAAGCTTTCTTT. The chain uses TRBV20-1 and TRBJ1-1; D may be TRBD1 (6 bases). Per the germline V gene, CDR1 is DFQATT and CDR2 is SNEGSKA (reference sequence). The CDR3 length is 16 residues. The ends were cut back, 2 bases at V and 2 bases at J, with 18 bases in the middle.

The rearrangement joins TRBV30 to TRBJ2-7; D gene ambiguous. Germline V CDR1 and CDR2: GTSNPN, SVGIG (reference sequence). This CDR3 comprises 11 residues. V lost 1 base to trimming and J lost 2 bases, with 3 bases between them. Here the CDR3 DNA reads TGTGCCTGGAGTGGGACCTACGAGCAGTACTTC. Its translation is CAWSGTYEQYF.

This chain connects TRBV20-1 to TRBJ2-3; 12 nucleotides align to TRBD2. The V and J ends lost 3 bases and 4 bases, in that order; junction bases with no gene match: 5. This CDR3 contains 15 residues. The V gene's germline CDR1 is DFQATT and CDR2 SNEGSKA (reference sequence). This CDR3 reads CSASASGGAADTQYF. The CDR3 DNA follows: TGCAGTGCTAGCGCTAGCGGGGGGGCGGCAGATACGCAGTATTTT.

The chain couples TRBV29-1 to TRBJ1-2; D is ambiguous. CDR1 is SQVTM and CDR2 is ANQGSEA in the germline V gene. V was clipped by 2 bases and J by 4 bases, with 11 bases between them. CDR3 length: 13 residues. The CDR3 bases are TGCAGCGTTGAACCGCTCAGGCCCTATGGCTACACCTTC. Protein sequence: CSVEPLRPYGYTF.

V usage is TRBV2 and J usage is TRBJ1-4, with no clear D. The CDR3 length is 13 residues. From germline, CDR1 is SNHLY and CDR2 FYNNEI. Trimming took off 5 bases at V and 2 bases at J, with 6 bases between the two ends. CDR3 residues: CASSLGTNEKLFF. In nucleotides, the CDR3 is TGTGCCAGCAGTTTAGGGACTAATGAAAAACTGTTTTTT.

V and J are TRBV6-5 and TRBJ2-5, with 7 bases that match TRBD2. Per the germline V gene, CDR1 is MNHEY and CDR2 is SVGAGI. J gave up 2 bases and V 3 bases, and 6 bases lay outside the gene matches. CDR3 length equals 15 residues. In nucleotides, the CDR3 is TGTGCCAGCAGTTATTTGGCTAGCGGACAAGAGACCCAGTACTTC. Protein sequence: CASSYLASGQETQYF.

This clonotype was detected only a few times. The chain links TRBV10-3 to TRBJ2-3; maybe TRBD2 (6 bases). Germline V gene lookup returns CDR1 ENHRY and CDR2 SYGVKD. V was clipped by 3 bases and J by 0 bases, with 10 bases between them. The CDR3 has 15 residues. The CDR3 region has the DNA TGTGCCATCAGTGATCCGGACTATAGCACAGATACGCAGTATTTT. Its protein product is CAISDPDYSTDTQYF.

This clonotype was recorded a few times. This chain connects TRBV12-3 or TRBV12-4 to TRBJ1-2, with a tentative D call TRBD1 (6 bases). V lost 6 bases, J lost 8 bases, and 13 bases lay in between. This CDR3 is built from 12 residues. CDR3 sequence (DNA): TGTGCCAGCAGCCAGGGGTTGGGCGGCTACACCTTC. Residues: CASSQGLGGYTF.

The chain employs TRBV7-2 and TRBJ2-3; D remains ambiguous. The CDR3 sequence is 14 residues long. V gave up 1 base and J gave up 4 bases, with 9 bases separating them. Germline V gives CDR1 SGHTA, CDR2 FQGNSA. CDR3 sequence reads: CASSLGSIADTQYF. Here the CDR3 DNA reads TGTGCCAGCAGCTTAGGAAGTATTGCAGATACGCAGTATTTT.

This sequence joins TRBV7-9 and TRBJ2-5, with 9 bases that match TRBD1. The CDR3 contains 14 residues. Germline trimming cut 5 bases from V and 1 base from J; bases unmatched to any gene: 2. The germline V gene has CDR1 SEHNR and CDR2 FQNEAQ (reference sequence). Here the CDR3 DNA reads TGTGCCAGCAGCCTGACAGGGGGCCAAGAGACCCAGTACTTC. Protein: CASSLTGGQETQYF.

V usage is TRBV24-1 and J usage is TRBJ2-1; D is ambiguous. Germline V CDR1 and CDR2: KGHDR, SFDVKD. This CDR3 is 12 amino acids long. V was trimmed by 9 bases and J by 0 bases, leaving 5 bases between them. The DNA for the CDR3 is TGTGCCACCCGGAGCTCCTACAATGAGCAGTTCTTC. Protein sequence: CATRSSYNEQFF.

The V gene is TRBV7-2, the J gene TRBJ2-2; D might be TRBD1 (5 bases). This CDR3 is built from 16 residues. Germline-derived CDR1 and CDR2 are SGHTA and FQGNSA. V lost 5 bases, J lost 0 bases, and 13 bases lay in between. The CDR3 nucleotides are TGTGCCAGCAGCCCTGACAGCTTTTCGAACACCGGGGAGCTGTTTTTT. Its protein is CASSPDSFSNTGELFF.

The chain uses TRBV15 and TRBJ2-7, with D perhaps assigned TRBD1 or TRBD2 (6 bases each). Germline CDR1 and CDR2: LNHNV and YYDKDF (reference sequence). V dropped 7 bases and J dropped 2 bases, with 18 bases sitting between them. The CDR3 sequence is 15 residues long. The CDR3 here is CATKTWGAKAYEQYF. CDR3 bases: TGTGCCACCAAAACGTGGGGGGCGAAGGCCTACGAGCAGTACTTC.

This clonotype was seen once. V and J are TRBV7-2 and TRBJ2-2; D gene uncertain. V lost 5 bases and J 4 bases, leaving 14 bases between the germline ends. This CDR3 region has 15 residues. Germline loops: CDR1 SGHTA, CDR2 FQGNSA. The chain's CDR3 is CASSRPRGLTGELFF. The CDR3 DNA reads TGTGCCAGCAGCCGACCCCGAGGTCTCACCGGGGAGCTGTTTTTT.

The J gene is TRBJ2-7, the V gene TRBV24-1, with 8 bases matching TRBD1. Germline CDR1 is KGHDR and CDR2 is SFDVKD. J was trimmed by 6 bases and V by 5 bases; bases with no gene match: 11. The CDR3 consists of 15 residues. The CDR3 protein is CATSVVTGAACEQYF. The CDR3 DNA is TGTGCCACCAGTGTCGTGACAGGGGCAGCGTGCGAGCAGTACTTC.

This chain joins TRBV5-3 and TRBJ2-7; D might be TRBD2 (6 bases). TRBV5-3 falls under the ORF class, with uncertain function. The CDR3 is made up of 14 amino acids. Trimming removed 8 bases from V and 7 bases from J, with 22 bases in between. DNA for the CDR3: TGTGCCAGGGGTCCCCCGGGAGCCCTGGCTGAGCAGTACTTC. It specifies CARGPPGALAEQYF.

The V and J genes are TRBV20-1 and TRBJ2-7; TRBD2 aligns across 15 bases. Germline trimming cut 4 bases from V and 5 bases from J; bases unmatched to any gene: 9. Germline V gene data show CDR1 as DFQATT and CDR2 as SNEGSKA (reference sequence). The CDR3 runs 16 residues. For the CDR3, the DNA is TGCAGTGCTAAATGGGGGACTAGCGGGGGGAACGACGAGCAGTACTTC. Its protein is CSAKWGTSGGNDEQYF.

This clonotype was seen more than once but under ten times. This chain connects TRBV20-1 to TRBJ1-2, with D tentatively TRBD1 (5 bases). Germline V gives CDR1 DFQATT, CDR2 SNEGSKA (reference sequence). The CDR3 spans 17 residues. V lost 3 bases and J lost 4, with 24 bases in between. DNA of the CDR3: TGCAGTGCTAGTATCAGGGTCGGGGGAGGTAAAGGCTATGGCTACACCTTC. Protein: CSASIRVGGGKGYGYTF.

This chain uses TRBV20-1 with TRBJ1-1; D may be TRBD1 (5 bases). CDR1 is DFQATT and CDR2 is SNEGSKA in the germline V gene (reference sequence). Trimming pared 5 bases from V and 3 bases from J, leaving 13 bases between. The CDR3 has 13 residues. The CDR3 here is CSAATGVDTEAFF. CDR3 DNA: TGCAGTGCTGCCACGGGGGTGGACACTGAAGCTTTCTTT.

The chain has TRBV2 and TRBJ2-1, with TRBD1 identical over 8 bases. Per germline, CDR1 SNHLY and CDR2 FYNNEI. Losses at the gene ends were 3 bases for V and 6 bases for J; bases not matched to a gene: 4. The CDR3 runs 14 residues. CDR3 nucleotides: TGTGCCAGCAGTGATGGCAGGGGGCTCAATGAGCAGTTCTTC. Protein sequence: CASSDGRGLNEQFF.

This clonotype was counted between two and nine times. This chain links TRBV27 with TRBJ1-6; D unclear. This CDR3 spans 14 amino acids. The V end was cut by 6 bases, the J end by 8 bases, with 14 bases between. The germline V gene encodes CDR1 MNHEY and CDR2 SMNVEV (reference sequence). CDR3 bases: TGTGCCAGCAGGATAAATTTGGGAGATTCACCCCTCCACTTT. Protein: CASRINLGDSPLHF.